Listed below are T cell receptor beta chains from one sample, sequenced in a study of blood T cell repertoires in COVID-19. TCRdb keeps only in-frame clones here, not all; method: immunoSEQ multiplex PCR. The sample includes some 150,000 clones, around 86% of them seen just once. The sequenced sample consisted of peripheral blood. These receptors all stem from a woman aged 55-69 years with active or convalescent COVID-19. The CDR3 runs from the conserved cysteine through the conserved F or W. A D gene is named only where the DNA matches it firmly. Size tells how often a clone was seen (once, few, many) or the class of an expanded clone, and some rows leave it out.

d_call: NA; j_call: TRBJ1-1; clone_size: few; v_call: TRBV5-6; cdr3_length: 13; cdr3_aa: CASSSPGNTEAFF; cdr3_nt: TGTGCCAGCAGCTCCCCCGGGAACACTGAAGCTTTCTTT
d_call: TRBD1; j_call: TRBJ2-3; clone_size: NA; v_call: TRBV28; cdr3_length: 13; cdr3_aa: CASSFSGQNTQYF; cdr3_nt: TGTGCCAGCAGTTTTTCGGGACAGAATACGCAGTATTTT
d_call: TRBD1; j_call: TRBJ2-7; clone_size: NA; v_call: TRBV19; cdr3_length: 16; cdr3_aa: CASSIGTGRASYEQYF; cdr3_nt: TGTGCCAGTAGTATAGGGACAGGCCGAGCCTCCTACGAGCAGTACTTC
d_call: NA; j_call: TRBJ1-1; clone_size: NA; v_call: TRBV19; cdr3_length: 16; cdr3_aa: CASSMSQRLSNTEAFF; cdr3_nt: TGTGCCAGTAGTATGAGCCAAAGACTATCGAACACTGAAGCTTTCTTT
d_call: NA; j_call: TRBJ1-3; clone_size: once; v_call: TRBV6-6; cdr3_length: 14; cdr3_aa: CASRESGAGNTIYF; cdr3_nt: TGTGCCAGCAGGGAGTCGGGAGCTGGAAACACCATATATTTT
d_call: TRBD1; j_call: TRBJ1-2; clone_size: few; v_call: TRBV5-1; cdr3_length: 13; cdr3_aa: CASRVDRGAGYTF; cdr3_nt: TGCGCCAGCAGGGTGGACAGGGGGGCTGGCTACACCTTC
d_call: TRBD2; j_call: TRBJ2-2; clone_size: once; v_call: TRBV11-2; cdr3_length: 17; cdr3_aa: CASSPGLAGGGTGELFF; cdr3_nt: TGTGCCAGCAGCCCCGGACTAGCGGGGGGGGGCACCGGGGAGCTGTTTTTT
d_call: NA; j_call: TRBJ2-5; clone_size: once; v_call: TRBV3-1/TRBV3-2; cdr3_length: 13; cdr3_aa: CASSLRVQETQYF; cdr3_nt: TGTGCCAGCAGCCTCAGGGTCCAAGAGACCCAGTACTTC
d_call: TRBD1; j_call: TRBJ2-4; clone_size: NA; v_call: TRBV9; cdr3_length: 14; cdr3_aa: CASSVDRSANIQYF; cdr3_nt: TGTGCCAGCAGCGTGGACAGGTCCGCAAACATTCAGTACTTC
d_call: NA; j_call: TRBJ1-1; clone_size: NA; v_call: TRBV5-6; cdr3_length: 14; cdr3_aa: CASRTTLAGTEAFF; cdr3_nt: TGTGCCAGCAGGACGACCTTGGCGGGCACTGAAGCTTTCTTT
d_call: NA; j_call: TRBJ1-1; clone_size: NA; v_call: TRBV7-3; cdr3_length: 15; cdr3_aa: CASSLTGGANTEAFF; cdr3_nt: TGTGCCAGCAGCTTAACAGGTGGGGCGAACACTGAAGCTTTCTTT
d_call: TRBD2; j_call: TRBJ2-3; clone_size: NA; v_call: TRBV3-1/TRBV3-2; cdr3_length: 15; cdr3_aa: CASSQAGGPTDTQYF; cdr3_nt: TGTGCCAGCAGCCAAGCGGGGGGGCCGACAGATACGCAGTATTTT
d_call: NA; j_call: TRBJ1-5; clone_size: NA; v_call: TRBV27; cdr3_length: 15; cdr3_aa: CASGIPGTGGQPQHF; cdr3_nt: TGTGCCAGCGGGATCCCTGGGACGGGGGGCCAGCCCCAGCATTTT
d_call: NA; j_call: TRBJ2-7; clone_size: once; v_call: TRBV28; cdr3_length: 15; cdr3_aa: CASSPGRSLAYEQYF; cdr3_nt: TGTGCCAGCAGTCCGGGGAGGTCTCTAGCCTACGAGCAGTACTTC
d_call: TRBD1; j_call: TRBJ2-2; clone_size: few; v_call: TRBV10-3; cdr3_length: 14; cdr3_aa: CAISERQGNGELFF; cdr3_nt: TGTGCCATCAGTGAGCGACAGGGGAACGGGGAGCTGTTTTTT
d_call: TRBD1; j_call: TRBJ1-6; clone_size: once; v_call: TRBV3-1/TRBV3-2; cdr3_length: 16; cdr3_aa: CASSQIDRAYNSPLHF; cdr3_nt: TGTGCCAGCAGCCAAATCGACAGGGCTTATAATTCACCCCTCCACTTT
d_call: TRBD1; j_call: TRBJ1-1; clone_size: NA; v_call: TRBV3-1/TRBV3-2; cdr3_length: 15; cdr3_aa: CASSPNRGRDTEAFF; cdr3_nt: TGTGCCAGCAGCCCTAACAGGGGGCGGGACACTGAAGCTTTCTTT
d_call: NA; j_call: TRBJ1-2; clone_size: NA; v_call: TRBV5-1; cdr3_length: 16; cdr3_aa: CASSLGGGWANYGYTF; cdr3_nt: TGCGCCAGCAGCTTGGGCGGAGGGTGGGCTAACTATGGCTACACCTTC
d_call: NA; j_call: TRBJ2-2; clone_size: NA; v_call: TRBV5-1; cdr3_length: 14; cdr3_aa: CASSLSAAGGELFF; cdr3_nt: TGCGCCAGCAGCTTGTCGGCCGCGGGCGGGGAGCTGTTTTTT
d_call: TRBD1; j_call: TRBJ1-2; clone_size: NA; v_call: TRBV28; cdr3_length: 14; cdr3_aa: CASSGTGVNYGYTF; cdr3_nt: TGTGCCAGCAGTGGGACAGGGGTTAACTATGGCTACACCTTC
d_call: NA; j_call: TRBJ1-2; clone_size: many; v_call: TRBV4-1; cdr3_length: 15; cdr3_aa: CASSQGLFWSGGYTF; cdr3_nt: TGCGCCAGCAGCCAAGGTCTCTTCTGGAGCGGAGGCTACACCTTC
d_call: TRBD1; j_call: TRBJ1-1; clone_size: NA; v_call: TRBV19; cdr3_length: 17; cdr3_aa: CASSIGLLQGVNTEAFF; cdr3_nt: TGTGCCAGTAGTATCGGCCTATTACAGGGGGTGAACACTGAAGCTTTCTTT
d_call: NA; j_call: TRBJ1-3; clone_size: NA; v_call: TRBV28; cdr3_length: 13; cdr3_aa: CASSLTNGNTIYF; cdr3_nt: TGTGCCAGCAGTTTAACAAATGGAAACACCATATATTTT
d_call: NA; j_call: TRBJ1-2; clone_size: NA; v_call: TRBV5-4; cdr3_length: 15; cdr3_aa: CASSFAQGGIYGYTF; cdr3_nt: TGTGCCAGCAGCTTTGCCCAGGGAGGAATTTATGGCTACACCTTC
d_call: TRBD2; j_call: TRBJ2-3; clone_size: NA; v_call: TRBV5-4; cdr3_length: 16; cdr3_aa: CASSLRLAGATDTQYF; cdr3_nt: TGTGCCAGCAGCTTGCGTCTAGCGGGAGCCACAGATACGCAGTATTTT
d_call: NA; j_call: TRBJ1-2; clone_size: few; v_call: TRBV12-3/TRBV12-4; cdr3_length: 12; cdr3_aa: CASSLGSGGYTF; cdr3_nt: TGTGCCAGCAGTTTAGGGTCGGGTGGCTACACCTTC
d_call: NA; j_call: TRBJ2-7; clone_size: few; v_call: TRBV16; cdr3_length: 15; cdr3_aa: CASSQYAGNTYEQYF; cdr3_nt: TGTGCCAGCAGCCAATATGCAGGGAACACCTACGAGCAGTACTTC